One sample yielded the 24 T cell receptor beta chains listed below, sequenced in a study. TCRdb re-called the 5' RACE reads with MiXCR, one entry per CDR3 protein. The table shows about 61,000 distinct CDR3 sequences, with about 31% occurring only once. The sequencing sample was made of tumor-infiltrating naive CD4+ T cells sorted from the breast tumor. The subset is: naive CD4+ T cells, CD4+CD45RA+CD25-. The receptors stem from a female donor with breast cancer.

As for this clonotype: The junction differs from germline at one of its ends, possibly a read error. The rearrangement uses TRBV20-1 and TRBJ2-7, with 10 bases lining up with TRBD2. The CDR3 is 16 amino acids. Germline loops: CDR1 DFQATT, CDR2 SNEGSKA (reference sequence). Here the CDR3 reads CSATPIAGGDTYEQHF. CDR3 nucleotide sequence: TGCAGTGCTACCCCTATAGCGGGAGGTGACACCTACGAGCAGCACTTC.

This clonotype occurred a few times. The chain carries TRBV5-5 and TRBJ2-1; weak D call: TRBD2 (6 bases). V lost 0 bases and J lost 3, with 10 bases in between. The CDR3 is 15 residues long. Germline-derived CDR1 and CDR2 are SGHKS and YYEKEE (reference sequence). The DNA of the CDR3 is TGTGCCAGCAGCTTGGGATGGGGGGTCTACAATGAGCAGTTCTTC. Its protein product is CASSLGWGVYNEQFF. Drawing the rest from reference TRBV5-5 and TRBJ2-1, the complete variable domain is DAGVTQSPTHLIKTRGQQVTLRCSPISGHKSVSWYQQVLGQGPQFIFQYYEKEERGRGNFPDRFSARQFPNYSSELNVNALLLGDSALYLCASSLGWGVYNEQFFGPGTRLTVL.

This clonotype was seen only a few times. The J gene is TRBJ1-1, the V gene TRBV28; D is unresolved. In germline, CDR1 is MDHEN, CDR2 SYDVKM. This CDR3 is 15 amino acids long. The V gene lost 4 bases and the J gene lost 4 bases, with 16 bases spanning the gap. CDR3 loop: CASSSRYTRSTEAFF. The CDR3 coding sequence is TGTGCCAGCAGTTCTCGATACACCCGGTCCACTGAAGCTTTCTTT.

This clonotype was counted many times. The chain employs TRBV6-2 or TRBV6-3 and TRBJ1-2, with a tentative D call TRBD1 (5 bases). V was shortened by 8 bases and J by 4 bases, with 17 bases between the two germline ends. CDR1 is MNHEY and CDR2 is SVGEGT in the germline V gene. The CDR3 runs to 14 residues. Here the CDR3 DNA reads TGTGCCAGCCAGAGGGCGGACACCCTCTATGGCTACACCTTC. This codes for CASQRADTLYGYTF.

This chain joins TRBV6-6 and TRBJ1-4; TRBD1 is a possible D gene (5 bases). The V gene lost 6 bases and the J gene lost 7 bases, with 21 bases spanning the gap. This CDR3 is 16 amino acids long. CDR1 and CDR2 from the germline V gene are MNHNY and SVGAGI (reference sequence). The CDR3 is CASSRPQGQWGEKLFF. For the CDR3, the DNA is TGTGCCAGCAGCCGACCTCAGGGTCAGTGGGGTGAAAAACTGTTTTTT.

The chain uses TRBV7-9 and TRBJ2-3, with D perhaps matching TRBD2 (6 bases). V lost 5 bases and J 0 bases, leaving 15 bases between the germline ends. CDR1 is SEHNR and CDR2 is FQNEAQ in the germline V gene (reference sequence). The CDR3 has 16 amino acids. The CDR3 region has the DNA TGTGCCAGCAGCCAAATGGGCGGGGCGAGCACAGATACGCAGTATTTT. Amino acid sequence: CASSQMGGASTDTQYF.

The table lists this clonotype with a few counts. V is TRBV20-1 and J is TRBJ2-1, with 7 bases identical to TRBD2. V dropped 5 bases and J dropped 8; count of bases not matched to a gene: 9. The germline V gene encodes CDR1 DFQATT and CDR2 SNEGSKA (reference sequence). CDR3 length: 13 amino acids. The CDR3 here is CSAGRLAGYEQFF. The CDR3 DNA is TGCAGTGCTGGGCGACTAGCAGGCTATGAGCAGTTCTTC.

This clonotype was seen only a few times. The rearrangement joins TRBV6-4 to TRBJ1-1; D is possibly TRBD1 (5 bases). The CDR3 has 14 amino acids. V lost 6 bases to trimming and J lost 4 bases, with 15 bases between them. Germline loops: CDR1 MRHNA, CDR2 SNTAGT. Here the CDR3 DNA reads TGTGCCAGCAGGGCCGTTCCGGGGGGCACTGAAGCTTTCTTT. Protein: CASRAVPGGTEAFF.

The gene calls are TRBV11-3 and TRBJ2-1; 7 bases are shared with TRBD1. Germline V CDR1 and CDR2: SGHNT, YENEEA. The CDR3 sequence is 17 residues long. V dropped 4 bases and J dropped 0; count of bases not matched to a gene: 9. The CDR3 is CASSSGRGQSSYNEQFF. CDR3 nucleotides: TGTGCCAGCAGCTCCGGTAGGGGACAGAGCTCCTACAATGAGCAGTTCTTC.

There are a few counts of this clonotype. The chain links TRBV4-2 to TRBJ2-5; TRBD1 might be the D (5 bases). Germline CDR1 reads LGHNA; CDR2 reads YNFKEQ. V was shortened by 0 bases and J by 2 bases, with 10 bases between the two germline ends. There are 15 residues in the CDR3. The CDR3 loop reads CASSQDGADQETQYF. DNA of the CDR3: TGTGCCAGCAGCCAAGATGGGGCGGATCAAGAGACCCAGTACTTC.

This clonotype was detected ten times or more. This chain uses TRBV5-1 with TRBJ1-2; D unclear. V lost 3 bases, J lost 9 bases, and 15 bases lay in between. Germline V gives CDR1 SGHRS, CDR2 YFSETQ. The CDR3 runs 13 residues. The CDR3 DNA is TGCGCCAGCAGCTCGGGTGTGGATCGGAGCTACACCTTC. Translated: CASSSGVDRSYTF.

This clonotype appeared a few times. Mismatch with germline at one junction end may stem from a read error. CDR3 protein: CAISDRGMNTEAFF. CDR3 sequence (DNA): TGTGCCATCAGCGACAGGGGGATGAATACTGAAGCTTTCTTT. The chain couples TRBV10-3 to TRBJ1-1; 9 nucleotides agree with TRBD1. This CDR3 spans 14 amino acids. The germline CDR1 and CDR2 sequences are ENHRY and SYGVKD.

This clonotype came up many times. This chain connects TRBV4-2 to TRBJ2-3; D not certain. Deletions cut 0 bases from V and 0 bases from J, with 7 bases between. The CDR3 contains 15 residues. The germline V gene has CDR1 LGHNA and CDR2 YNFKEQ. The DNA for the CDR3 is TGTGCCAGCAGCCAAGATACCGGTAGCACAGATACGCAGTATTTT. As protein: CASSQDTGSTDTQYF.

There are many counts of this clonotype. V and J are TRBV29-1 and TRBJ2-5; TRBD1 is a possible D gene (8 bases). The CDR3 is 13 amino acids. Trimming removed 6 bases at V and 5 bases at J, with 16 bases between. CDR1 is SQVTM, CDR2 ANQGSEA, per germline. CDR3 DNA: TGCAGCGTCCCCGGACAGGGAGGGGAGACCCAGTACTTC. Its protein is CSVPGQGGETQYF.

This clonotype came up a few times. The V and J genes are TRBV28 and TRBJ2-2, with D maybe TRBD2 (5 bases). Germline V gene sequence: CDR1 MDHEN, CDR2 SYDVKM. Trimming took off 5 bases at V and 10 bases at J, with 17 bases between the two ends. This CDR3 spans 14 amino acids. The CDR3 sequence: CASSPPEGVLELFF. CDR3 in DNA: TGTGCCAGCAGTCCGCCCGAGGGCGTTTTGGAGCTGTTTTTT. Full variable domain (rest looked up from reference TRBV28 and TRBJ2-2): DVKVTQSSRYLVKRTGEKVFLECVQDMDHENMFWYRQDPGLGLRLIYFSYDVKMKEKGDIPEGYSVSREKKERFSLILESASTNQTSMYLCASSPPEGVLELFFGEGSRLTVL.

This clonotype was found a few times. The chain combines TRBV4-1 with TRBJ1-2, with D hard to call. The CDR3 consists of 11 residues. The V end was cut by 1 base, the J end by 6 bases, with 3 bases between. Germline assignment: CDR1 MGHRA and CDR2 YSYEKL. CDR3 bases: TGCGCCAGCAGCCAAGGGAATGGCTACACCTTC. This codes for CASSQGNGYTF.

The CDR3: CASSQTQGWGYTF. For the CDR3, the DNA is TGCGCCAGCAGCCAAACACAGGGTTGGGGCTACACCTTC. The rearrangement joins TRBV4-3 to TRBJ1-2; weak D call: TRBD1 (6 bases). The CDR3 is 13 amino acids. Germline CDR1 and CDR2: LGHNA and YSLEER. Trimming pared 2 bases from V and 8 bases from J, leaving 12 bases between.

This clonotype has only a few counts. The V gene is TRBV5-6, the J gene TRBJ2-3, with D perhaps TRBD1 (5 bases). V gave up 7 bases and J gave up 3 bases, with 18 bases separating them. The CDR3 has 15 residues. Germline V gene data show CDR1 as SGHDT and CDR2 as YYEEEE. In DNA form, the CDR3 reads TGTGCCAGCGGACATCGAACTCAGCTAACAGATACGCAGTATTTT. Its translation: CASGHRTQLTDTQYF.

The CDR3, as DNA: TGTGCCATCAGTATTGACAGGGGCACTGAAGCTTTCTTT. Translation: CAISIDRGTEAFF. The chain couples TRBV10-3 to TRBJ1-1; 8 bases are a match to TRBD1. Germline V gene sequence: CDR1 ENHRY, CDR2 SYGVKD. This CDR3 has 13 amino acids. Germline trimming cut 5 bases from V and 4 bases from J; bases unmatched to any gene: 3.

This clonotype appeared many times. V is TRBV4-2 and J is TRBJ1-1, with unresolved D. The CDR3 has 14 amino acids. CDR1 and CDR2 from the germline V gene are LGHNA and YNFKEQ. Trimming cost V 4 bases and J 2 bases, with 11 bases left between them. The CDR3 bases are TGTGCCAGCAGCCGAGGCGAGGGTAACACTGAAGCTTTCTTT. Translation: CASSRGEGNTEAFF.

Of note for this clonotype: Possible read error: a much larger clone is one base away. The rearrangement joins TRBV7-9 to TRBJ2-7; TRBD1 matches at 9 bases. This CDR3 region has 14 residues. Germline loops: CDR1 SEHNR, CDR2 FQNEAQ (reference sequence). Here the CDR3 reads CANSWRDRAYEQYF. The CDR3 coding sequence is TGTGCCAACAGCTGGAGGGACAGGGCCTACGAGCAGTACTTC.

The V gene is TRBV30, the J gene TRBJ2-2; 7 bases line up with TRBD1. CDR1 and CDR2 (germline): GTSNPN, SVGIG (reference sequence). Unmatched junction bases numbered 10, after V lost 2 bases and J lost 7 bases. The CDR3 covers 15 residues. This chain's CDR3 is CAWSFSIYRGGELFF. CDR3 coding DNA: TGTGCCTGGAGTTTTTCCATATACAGGGGCGGGGAGCTGTTTTTT.

This clonotype was seen more than once but under ten times. The chain uses TRBV3-1 and TRBJ1-1; 10 positions match TRBD1. CDR3 length equals 15 residues. Germline-derived CDR1 and CDR2 are LGHDT and YNNKEL (reference sequence). V trimming: 6 bases; J trimming: 1 base; junction bases outside the gene matches: 5. The CDR3 region has the DNA TGTGCCAGCAGACGACAGGGGGCGGGGAACACTGAAGCTTTCTTT. It is translated as CASRRQGAGNTEAFF.

This clonotype was seen more than once but under ten times. V gene TRBV7-2 combines with J gene TRBJ1-5; D may be TRBD1 (6 bases). Germline-derived CDR1 and CDR2 are SGHTA and FQGNSA. The CDR3 totals 13 residues. Trimming took 5 bases from V and 7 from J, leaving 12 bases between them. The CDR3 region is CASSPNRVQPQHF. The CDR3 bases are TGTGCCAGCAGCCCCAACAGGGTCCAGCCCCAGCATTTT.